These 17 T cell receptor beta chains originate from one sample sequenced in a study of blood T cells in healthy people across ages. The use of a sample-barcoded 5' primer and a J-beta primer mix characterized a second PCR of roughly 6 to 12 cycles. TCRdb independently ran MiXCR on the 5' RACE reads; one entry per CDR3 protein. In the table there are about a million distinct CDR3 sequences, more than 30% of which are singletons. Specimen: blood. These receptors originate from a man aged 18 to 35 in good health.

This clonotype was observed once. The chain couples TRBV12-3 or TRBV12-4 to TRBJ1-2; D is perhaps TRBD1 (5 bases). V was pared by 5 bases and J by 6 bases, with 19 bases between. The CDR3 spans 15 residues. CDR3 sequence reads: CASSLPTVQNHGYTF. CDR3 in DNA: TGTGCCAGCAGTCTCCCGACAGTACAAAACCATGGCTACACCTTC.

The chain is built from TRBV9 and TRBJ2-7, with TRBD1 identical over 11 bases. CDR3 length: 15 amino acids. The V and J ends lost 4 bases and 5 bases, in that order; junction bases with no gene match: 8. The germline CDR1 and CDR2 sequences are SGDLS and YYNGEE. The CDR3 loop reads CASSSYGQGADEQYF. The CDR3 DNA follows: TGTGCCAGCAGCTCCTACGGACAGGGGGCAGACGAGCAGTACTTC.

V usage is TRBV20-1 and J usage is TRBJ1-2; perhaps TRBD1 as D (6 bases). The V gene lost 3 bases and the J gene lost 5 bases, with 19 bases spanning the gap. CDR1 is DFQATT and CDR2 is SNEGSKA in the germline V gene (reference sequence). The CDR3 length is 15 residues. Here the CDR3 DNA reads TGCAGTGCTAGTGGGGGGGCAACCCCCAGTTATGGCTACACCTTC. Its protein is CSASGGATPSYGYTF.

DNA of the CDR3: TGCAGTGCTAGTCGGGGTAGGGCTCAGTACTTC. Amino acids: CSASRGRAQYF. This chain connects TRBV20-1 to TRBJ2-7; TRBD2 might be the D (5 bases). The CDR3 is 11 residues long. Germline values: CDR1 DFQATT, CDR2 SNEGSKA (reference sequence). Deletions cut 3 bases from V and 10 bases from J, with 13 bases between.

This chain joins TRBV7-9 and TRBJ2-3; a possible D gene is TRBD2 (5 bases). The V gene lost 2 bases and the J gene lost 1 base, with 16 bases spanning the gap. The CDR3 length is 17 residues. The V gene's germline CDR1 is SEHNR and CDR2 FQNEAQ (reference sequence). CDR3 loop: CASSLRGGGVGTDTQYF. Written as DNA, the CDR3 is TGTGCCAGCAGCTTAAGAGGAGGTGGGGTGGGCACAGATACGCAGTATTTT.

This chain joins TRBV6-1 and TRBJ2-5, with D uncertain. V lost 1 base to trimming and J lost 1 base, with 7 bases between them. Germline lookup yields CDR1 MNHNS and CDR2 SASEGT. The CDR3 is made up of 14 amino acids. CDR3 amino acids: CASSEDSLQETQYF. Written as DNA, the CDR3 is TGTGCCAGCAGTGAAGACAGCCTCCAAGAGACCCAGTACTTC.

The J gene is TRBJ1-6, the V gene TRBV27, with TRBD1 identical over 10 bases. The CDR3 contains 15 residues. Trimming took 5 bases from V and 9 from J; bases not matched to a gene: 7. Germline loops: CDR1 MNHEY, CDR2 SMNVEV (reference sequence). This chain's CDR3 is CASSPSGTGASPLHF. As DNA, the CDR3 is TGTGCCAGCAGTCCCTCCGGGACAGGGGCTTCACCCCTCCACTTT.

The chain carries TRBV14 and TRBJ2-7; 11 bases agree with TRBD1. J gave up 3 bases and V 4 bases, and 5 bases lay outside the gene matches. Looked up from germline, CDR1 is SGHDN and CDR2 is FVKESK. The CDR3 consists of 15 residues. Here the CDR3 reads CASSPGTGGGYEQYF. For the CDR3, the DNA is TGTGCCAGCAGCCCTGGGACAGGGGGTGGCTACGAGCAGTACTTC. Full variable domain (missing parts from reference TRBV14 and TRBJ2-7): EAGVTQFPSHSVIEKGQTVTLRCDPISGHDNLYWYRRVMGKEIKFLLHFVKESKQDESGMPNNRFLAERTGGTYSTLKVQPAELEDSGVYFCASSPGTGGGYEQYFGPGTRLTVT.

The chain carries TRBV20-1 and TRBJ2-1, with D unclear. This CDR3 has 13 residues. Trimming shortened V by 2 bases and J by 7 bases, and 12 bases separated the two germline ends. Looked up from germline, CDR1 is DFQATT and CDR2 is SNEGSKA (reference sequence). The CDR3, as DNA: TGCAGTGCTAGACGGACCGAATATAATGAGCAGTTCTTC. Translating gives CSARRTEYNEQFF.

The chain links TRBV4-1 to TRBJ1-1; maybe TRBD1 (6 bases). This CDR3 is 14 amino acids long. CDR1 and CDR2 (germline): MGHRA, YSYEKL. Trimming pared 1 base from V and 7 bases from J, leaving 13 bases between. The DNA for the CDR3 is TGCGCCAGCAGCCAAGGGGACTTCAGGGGTGAAGCTTTCTTT. This translates into CASSQGDFRGEAFF.

This clonotype was observed a handful of times. The rearrangement uses TRBV6-4 and TRBJ2-5; D gene unclear. The end of the DNA fits TRBJ2-7 better, so the J call may be wrong. This CDR3 is 15 amino acids long. CDR1 MRHNA and CDR2 SNTAGT come from the germline V gene. The CDR3 reads CASSDSALRPYEQYF. The CDR3 region has the DNA TGTGCCAGCAGTGACTCGGCGCTACGGCCCTACGAGCAGTACTTC.

This clonotype was observed a few times. The chain recombines TRBV7-9 with TRBJ1-2; the D is unclear. V was shortened by 1 base and J by 3 bases, with 12 bases between the two germline ends. The CDR3 is 15 residues long. Germline assignment: CDR1 SEHNR and CDR2 FQNEAQ (reference sequence). CDR3 in amino acids: CASSLDWETHYGYTF. The CDR3 region has the DNA TGTGCCAGCAGCTTAGATTGGGAGACCCACTATGGCTACACCTTC.

V gene TRBV6-4 combines with J gene TRBJ1-2; maybe TRBD1 (5 bases). The CDR3 totals 13 residues. Trimming took off 2 bases at V and 8 bases at J, with 12 bases between the two ends. CDR1 is MRHNA, CDR2 SNTAGT, per germline. The CDR3 DNA reads TGTGCCAGCAGTGACAATTTCGGGGCGGGCTACACCTTC. It codes for CASSDNFGAGYTF.

The rearrangement links TRBV6-1 to TRBJ1-1, with D possibly TRBD1 on 6 matching bases. This CDR3 is built from 18 residues. Germline V lookup: CDR1 MNHNS, CDR2 SASEGT. Trimming left V 5 bases short and J 1 base short, with 23 bases between. CDR3 residues: CASSQTWSRTAPNTEAFF. The CDR3, as DNA: TGTGCCAGCAGTCAAACCTGGAGTAGGACAGCCCCGAACACTGAAGCTTTCTTT.

CDR3 DNA sequence: TGTGCCAGCAGCTTACTGGACAGGGAGTGTGGCTACACCTTC. Translation: CASSLLDRECGYTF. The chain links TRBV7-9 to TRBJ1-2, with 8 bases identical to TRBD1. The junction had 6 bases not matched to a gene; V was cut back by 2 bases and J by 7 bases. The CDR3 covers 14 residues. CDR1 is SEHNR and CDR2 is FQNEAQ in the germline V gene (reference sequence).

The V call is TRBV7-9, the J call TRBJ1-1, with a tentative D call TRBD1 (5 bases). CDR3 length: 16 amino acids. Germline V lookup: CDR1 SEHNR, CDR2 FQNEAQ (reference sequence). V shed 5 bases and J shed 1 base, with 17 bases lying between them. CDR3 in amino acids: CASSRTTGVRNTEAFF. The CDR3, as DNA: TGTGCCAGCAGCCGAACCACAGGTGTGAGGAACACTGAAGCTTTCTTT.

Turning to this clonotype: At one of its ends the junction is not consistent with the germline gene, which may arise from a read error. The CDR3 DNA is TGTGCCAGCAGGGCTAGCGCCACCGGGGAGCTGTTTTTC. It encodes CASRASATGELFF. The rearrangement joins TRBV6-5 to TRBJ2-2; tentative D call: TRBD2 (6 bases). Looked up from germline, CDR1 is MNHEY and CDR2 is SVGAGI. The CDR3 sequence is 13 residues long.